Sequencing of this T cell receptor beta chain was carried out in a study of cytomegalovirus exposure and HLA in healthy donors. The table came from immunoSEQ multiplex PCR; TCRdb's copy has only in-frame clones and leaves some out. Among 71,000 or so clones listed, about 94% were seen once. This clonotype was sampled from a woman aged 18-29 years in good health and CMV-seronegative. Sequencing used PBMCs.

The CDR3 DNA follows: TGTGCCAGCAGCTTAGGACAGGGGTGGGGCGAGCAGTACTTC. Its protein is CASSLGQGWGEQYF. This chain joins TRBV11-2 and TRBJ2-7, with 8 positions matching TRBD1. V lost 1 base and J lost 6; bases outside the gene matches: 5. This CDR3 comprises 14 residues. Looked up from germline, CDR1 is SGHAT and CDR2 is FQNNGV.